The 20 T cell receptor beta chains given below trace back to one sample, sequenced in a study of blood T cell repertoires in COVID-19. The method was immunoSEQ multiplex PCR; TCRdb's version includes in-frame clones alone and lacks a portion of them. Among 250,000 or so clones listed, around 90% were seen once. The sequencing sample was made of PBMCs or T cells enriched from blood (not recorded which). Receptor source: a human donor in a cohort exposed to, infected with or recovered from COVID-19 (not recorded which). The donor label of this sample is uncertain.

This chain joins TRBV19 and TRBJ1-1, with D possibly being TRBD1 (5 bases). Deletions cut 9 bases from V and 11 bases from J, with 22 bases between. Germline CDR1 is LNHDA and CDR2 is SQIVND (reference sequence). The CDR3 runs to 13 residues. The CDR3 DNA sequence: TGTGCCAGCGTACCCCCACAGTCCGGGGGGGCTTTCTTT. Its protein product is CASVPPQSGGAFF.

The chain carries TRBV7-6 and TRBJ1-2; maybe TRBD1 (5 bases). The V end was cut by 1 base, the J end by 2 bases, with 23 bases between. CDR1 and CDR2 (germline): SGHVS, FNYEAQ. This CDR3 is built from 19 residues. DNA for the CDR3: TGTGCCAGCAGCTTAGAGGCCCCCGTGGGGGGGAAGGCAAACTATGGCTACACCTTC. Its protein is CASSLEAPVGGKANYGYTF.

J is TRBJ2-7 and V is TRBV2; 8 bases are a match to TRBD1. Germline trimming cut 4 bases from V and 3 bases from J; bases unmatched to any gene: 5. Germline CDR1 and CDR2: SNHLY and FYNNEI. This CDR3 has 14 residues. The CDR3 protein is CASSGSGGYYEQYF. CDR3 coding DNA: TGTGCCAGCAGTGGGTCAGGGGGCTACTACGAGCAGTACTTC.

The chain joins TRBV5-1 to TRBJ1-1; 7 nucleotides line up with TRBD1. Per the germline V gene, CDR1 is SGHRS and CDR2 is YFSETQ. The CDR3 is made up of 15 amino acids. V shed 0 bases, J shed 3 bases, and the junction held 5 bases outside the gene matches. CDR3 coding DNA: TGCGCCAGCAGCTTGGACAGGGGTGGGGACACTGAAGCTTTCTTT. Translation gives CASSLDRGGDTEAFF.

The chain recombines TRBV25-1 with TRBJ1-6; D perhaps matches TRBD1 (6 bases). Trimming left V 5 bases short and J 10 bases short, with 12 bases between. This CDR3 has 13 residues. Germline CDR1 and CDR2: MGHDK and SYGVNS. The CDR3 nucleotides are TGTGCCAGCAGTAAACAGGGAGCCTCACCCCTCCACTTT. This translates into CASSKQGASPLHF.

This chain uses TRBV3-1 (or the pseudogene TRBV3-2) with TRBJ1-1, with D tentatively TRBD1 (5 bases). Germline-derived CDR1 and CDR2 are LGHDT and YNNKEL (reference sequence). V was trimmed by 0 bases and J by 0 bases, leaving 14 bases between them. The CDR3 is 17 residues long. CDR3 DNA: TGTGCCAGCAGCCAAGAGTCGGCAGGGATTATGAACACTGAAGCTTTCTTT. Protein: CASSQESAGIMNTEAFF.

The rearrangement links TRBV2 to TRBJ2-5; 11 bases match TRBD2. This CDR3 comprises 14 residues. The V segment lost 4 bases and the J segment 5 bases; nucleotides outside the gene matches: 3. Germline-derived CDR1 and CDR2 are SNHLY and FYNNEI. CDR3 amino acids: CASSVASGGETQYF. CDR3 coding DNA: TGTGCCAGCAGTGTGGCTAGCGGGGGGGAGACCCAGTACTTC.

The chain joins TRBV7-9 to TRBJ1-5; D gene ambiguous. The CDR3 consists of 13 residues. V lost 4 bases and J 9 bases, leaving 13 bases between the germline ends. The V gene's germline CDR1 is SEHNR and CDR2 FQNEAQ (reference sequence). The CDR3 DNA sequence: TGTGCCAGCAGCTCGTACGGCCCGGGGCCCCAGCATTTT. It codes for CASSSYGPGPQHF.

J is TRBJ1-2 and V is TRBV28; 7 bases agree with TRBD1. V shed 5 bases and J 0 bases; nucleotides not matched to a gene: 3. This CDR3 is 14 amino acids long. From germline, CDR1 is MDHEN and CDR2 SYDVKM. The CDR3 sequence is CASSTTGPNYGYTF. The CDR3 nucleotides read TGTGCCAGCAGTACGACAGGGCCTAACTATGGCTACACCTTC.

The chain is built from TRBV18 and TRBJ2-3; 8 bases match TRBD1. V lost 4 bases, J lost 1 base, and 4 bases stayed unmatched. The CDR3 consists of 15 residues. CDR1 is KGHSH and CDR2 is LQKENI in the germline V gene. This CDR3 is CASSLRGPGTDTQYF. CDR3 DNA: TGTGCCAGCTCACTCAGGGGGCCGGGCACAGATACGCAGTATTTT.

This chain joins TRBV11-2 and TRBJ2-3, with a tentative D call TRBD2 (5 bases). V was trimmed by 5 bases and J by 4 bases, leaving 13 bases between them. Looked up from germline, CDR1 is SGHAT and CDR2 is FQNNGV. The CDR3 runs to 14 residues. CDR3 protein: CASSLPVLADTQYF. The CDR3 DNA sequence: TGTGCCAGCAGCCTACCGGTACTAGCAGATACGCAGTATTTT. Filled out from reference TRBV11-2 and TRBJ2-3, the complete variable domain reads EAGVAQSPRYKIIEKRQSVAFWCNPISGHATLYWYQQILGQGPKLLIQFQNNGVVDDSQLPKDRFSAERLKGVDSTLKIQPAKLEDSAVYLCASSLPVLADTQYFGPGTRLTVL.

The chain couples TRBV12-3 or TRBV12-4 to TRBJ2-7; the D is unclear. CDR3 size: 13 residues. V was clipped by 5 bases and J by 0 bases, with 8 bases between them. As DNA, the CDR3 is TGTGCCAGCAGTCTTCGGGTCTCCTACGAGCAGTACTTC. Translation: CASSLRVSYEQYF.

This clone has a handful of counts. V and J are TRBV5-5 and TRBJ1-2; 7 nucleotides align to TRBD1. Germline CDR1 reads SGHKS; CDR2 reads YYEKEE (reference sequence). V was pared by 4 bases and J by 1 base, with 10 bases of the junction left unmatched. The CDR3 consists of 16 residues. Written as DNA, the CDR3 is TGTGCCAGCAGCCTGCAGGGGGGACATGGTAACTATGGCTACACCTTC. Its translation is CASSLQGGHGNYGYTF.

The chain carries TRBV5-4 and TRBJ2-5; 7 bases map to TRBD1. This CDR3 has 15 amino acids. V gave up 3 bases and J gave up 2 bases; unmatched junction bases: 7. Germline V gene data show CDR1 as SGHNT and CDR2 as YYREEE (reference sequence). The DNA for the CDR3 is TGTGCCAGCAGCTCCCGGGACAGAACTCAAGAGACCCAGTACTTC. Its translation: CASSSRDRTQETQYF.

The chain carries TRBV28 and TRBJ2-3, with TRBD2 identical over 12 bases. The CDR3 length is 16 residues. Germline values: CDR1 MDHEN, CDR2 SYDVKM. J gave up 6 bases and V 5 bases, and 9 bases lay outside the gene matches. The chain's CDR3 is CASSHTSGGTRDTQYF. CDR3 DNA: TGTGCCAGCAGTCACACTAGCGGGGGGACCCGTGATACGCAGTATTTT.

This clone has just one count. J is TRBJ1-1 and V is TRBV5-5; D ambiguous. Between the trimmed V and J ends, which lost 3 bases and 4 bases, there was a span of 13 bases. CDR1 SGHKS and CDR2 YYEKEE come from the germline V gene (reference sequence). The CDR3 covers 14 residues. In DNA form, the CDR3 reads TGTGCCAGCAGCTCGAGGGAGGGAGGCACTGAAGCTTTCTTT. Encoded protein: CASSSREGGTEAFF.

This chain links TRBV19 with TRBJ1-1; D possibly corresponds to TRBD1 (6 bases). Trimming left V 3 bases short and J 1 base short, with 18 bases between. This CDR3 has 17 amino acids. CDR1 is LNHDA, CDR2 SQIVND, per germline (reference sequence). CDR3 sequence reads: CASSINRAGVPNTEAFF. The CDR3 bases are TGTGCCAGTAGTATTAACAGGGCAGGGGTACCGAACACTGAAGCTTTCTTT. Variable domain in full (rest from reference TRBV19 and TRBJ1-1): DGGITQSPKYLFRKEGQNVTLSCEQNLNHDAMYWYRQDPGQGLRLIYYSQIVNDFQKGDIAEGYSVSREKKESFPLTVTSAQKNPTAFYLCASSINRAGVPNTEAFFGQGTRLTVV.

The chain combines TRBV10-3 with TRBJ1-1, with a possible D match to TRBD1 (6 bases). The germline V and J ends were trimmed by 3 bases and 5 bases, with 19 bases remaining between them. Germline CDR1 reads ENHRY; CDR2 reads SYGVKD. The CDR3 is 16 residues long. In DNA form, the CDR3 reads TGTGCCATCAGTGATTCCCTGGGCAGGGGAACTACTGAAGCTTTCTTT. Its protein product is CAISDSLGRGTTEAFF.

The chain couples TRBV5-5 to TRBJ1-4; TRBD1 aligns across 7 bases. The germline V gene has CDR1 SGHKS and CDR2 YYEKEE (reference sequence). V trimming: 0 bases; J trimming: 3 bases; junction bases outside the gene matches: 8. This CDR3 is 17 amino acids long. CDR3 sequence (DNA): TGTGCCAGCAGCTTGGGGGACAGAAAAGGCGCTAATGAAAAACTGTTTTTT. Residues: CASSLGDRKGANEKLFF.

Worth noting for this clone: Distinct nucleotide sequences in the sample also encode this CDR3. V is TRBV12-3 or TRBV12-4 and J is TRBJ1-2, with a tentative D call TRBD1 (6 bases). V shed 3 bases and J shed 8 bases, with 7 bases lying between them. The CDR3 is made up of 11 amino acids. CDR3 region: CASSFRGGYTF. The CDR3 DNA is TGTGCCAGCAGTTTCAGGGGCGGCTACACCTTC.